This TCR beta chain came from a study of blood T cell repertoires in COVID-19. Study in general: The study drew acute and convalescent COVID-19 samples from the United States, Italy and Spain. The analysed material was cDNA or gDNA that came from T cells, B-cell-depleted T cells, or PBMCs.

Only in-frame clones appear in the TCRdb table, and some are missing; sequencing was by immunoSEQ multiplex PCR. The sample has some 300,000 clones; approximately 91% are singletons. Trimming removed 1 base from V and 8 bases from J, with 12 bases in between. Germline V gene lookup returns CDR1 SGHTA and CDR2 FQGNSA. There are 15 residues in the CDR3. Individuals aged about 18 to 90 years were recruited from roughly 23 US areas. For recovered donors of Cohort 3, there were two negative PCRs, clearance, or symptom resolution. Sequenced: PBMCs or T cells enriched from blood (not recorded which). The chain links TRBV7-2 to TRBJ1-6, with D possibly being TRBD1 (6 bases). The TCR originated in a woman in her twenties or thirties who had recovered from COVID-19. CDR3 sequence (DNA): TGTGCCAGCAGCTTAGTCGGACAGTACTATTCACCCCTCCACTTT. The encoded protein is CASSLVGQYYSPLHF.